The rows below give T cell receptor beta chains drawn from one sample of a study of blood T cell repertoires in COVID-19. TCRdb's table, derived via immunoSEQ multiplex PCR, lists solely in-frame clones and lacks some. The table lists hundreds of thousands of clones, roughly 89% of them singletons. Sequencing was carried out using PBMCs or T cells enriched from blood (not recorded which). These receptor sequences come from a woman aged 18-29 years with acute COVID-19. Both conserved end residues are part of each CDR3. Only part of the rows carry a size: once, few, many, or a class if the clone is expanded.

cdr3_aa: CASSSEDRRTFF
j_call: TRBJ2-1
clone_size: NA
v_call: TRBV7-9

cdr3_aa: CASRGTGTTYEQYF
j_call: TRBJ2-7
clone_size: NA
v_call: TRBV13

cdr3_aa: CASSQGDRGEAFF
j_call: TRBJ1-1
clone_size: NA
v_call: TRBV3-1/TRBV3-2

cdr3_aa: CASSLMDRDQFF
j_call: TRBJ1-4
clone_size: NA
v_call: TRBV5-1

cdr3_aa: CASSVTRAGGQVGTGELFF
j_call: TRBJ2-2
clone_size: NA
v_call: TRBV5-1

cdr3_aa: CSVAVTSGSKPYEQYF
j_call: TRBJ2-7
clone_size: NA
v_call: TRBV29-1

cdr3_aa: CASSFDRTEQYF
j_call: TRBJ2-7
clone_size: NA
v_call: TRBV14

cdr3_aa: CASTNQVNTEAFF
j_call: TRBJ1-1
clone_size: NA
v_call: TRBV7-2

cdr3_aa: CASSYAQGNNSPLHF
j_call: TRBJ1-6
clone_size: NA
v_call: TRBV6-5

cdr3_aa: CASRDTGPGGYNSPLHF
j_call: TRBJ1-6
clone_size: NA
v_call: TRBV11-2

cdr3_aa: CASKGTISNQPQHF
j_call: TRBJ1-5
clone_size: NA
v_call: TRBV6-5

cdr3_aa: CASSFTGNSPLHF
j_call: TRBJ1-6
clone_size: NA
v_call: TRBV6-5

cdr3_aa: CASSLASSEQYF
j_call: TRBJ2-7
clone_size: NA
v_call: TRBV5-1

cdr3_aa: CASSEGVSGYEQFF
j_call: TRBJ2-1
clone_size: few
v_call: TRBV10-1

cdr3_aa: CATRRTENTEAFF
j_call: TRBJ1-1
clone_size: few
v_call: TRBV24-1

cdr3_aa: CASRPTGGETQYF
j_call: TRBJ2-5
clone_size: NA
v_call: TRBV12-3/TRBV12-4

cdr3_aa: CASSLPAQGRRNSPLHF
j_call: TRBJ1-6
clone_size: NA
v_call: TRBV6-2/TRBV6-3